This T cell receptor beta chain was sequenced in a study of cytomegalovirus exposure and HLA in healthy donors. Whole-study results and caveats: Researchers reported from a later analysis that most CMV-associated TCR beta chains appeared HLA-restricted.

60 Vbeta and 13 Jbeta primers were used in PCR. Clones were sequenced by immunoSEQ multiplex PCR, and TCRdb holds only the in-frame ones, with some missing. The sample has about 160,000 clones, over 70% seen once; the top ten hold about 1.4%. Of note for this clone: Its antigen is still unknown.

The sample comprised PBMCs. The TCR comes from a woman in her twenties or thirties in good health and CMV-seronegative.

CDR3 sequence (DNA): TGTGCCAGCAGCTTAGAGCACTCCCAAGAGACCCAGTACTTC. As protein: CASSLEHSQETQYF. This chain uses TRBV7-6 with TRBJ2-5; D remains ambiguous. V lost 1 base and J lost 1, with 7 bases in between. The CDR3 loop spans 14 amino acids. Germline CDR1 SGHVS, CDR2 FNYEAQ.